A selection of T cell receptor beta chains follows, all from one sample in a study of regulatory T cells in long-lasting Graves disease. TCRdb reanalysed the multiplex PCR reads using MiXCR and keeps one entry per CDR3 protein. The data contain hundreds of thousands of distinct CDR3 sequences, 15% of them singletons. Another study also made use of these data, one on T cells in Graves' hyperthyroidism and ophthalmopathy.

Source: peripheral blood mononuclear cells (PBMCs), taken at new diagnosis, from a patient treated with antithyroid drugs. The receptors originated from a middle-aged woman with Graves disease. The CDR3 runs from the conserved cysteine through the conserved F or W. The order of the fields is J gene, clone size, V gene, D gene, CDR3 protein, CDR3 DNA. A D gene is named only where the DNA matches it firmly. Clone size is shown for a subset of rows, as once, few, many or a class of expanded clone.

j_gene: TRBJ2-3; abundance: many; v_gene: TRBV10-3; d_gene: -; CDR3aa: CAIFGGDTQYF; CDR3nt: TGTGCCATCTTCGGAGGGGATACGCAGTATTTT
j_gene: TRBJ2-2; abundance: many; v_gene: TRBV5-1; d_gene: TRBD2; CDR3aa: CASSRVASGRKDTGELFF; CDR3nt: TGCGCCAGCAGCCGGGTAGCTAGCGGGAGGAAGGACACCGGGGAGCTGTTTTTT
j_gene: TRBJ1-1; abundance: many; v_gene: TRBV5-6; d_gene: -; CDR3aa: CASSRDGEAFF; CDR3nt: TGTGCCAGCAGTCGGGACGGTGAAGCTTTCTTT
j_gene: TRBJ2-4; abundance: many; v_gene: TRBV27; d_gene: TRBD1; CDR3aa: CASSTTGGAVDIQYF; CDR3nt: TGTGCCAGCAGTACCACAGGGGGCGCGGTGGACATTCAGTACTTC
j_gene: TRBJ2-5; abundance: once; v_gene: TRBV29-1; d_gene: TRBD2; CDR3aa: CSVEGTSGREETQYF; CDR3nt: TGCAGCGTTGAAGGGACTAGCGGGAGAGAAGAGACCCAGTACTTC
j_gene: TRBJ2-1; abundance: many; v_gene: TRBV14; d_gene: -; CDR3aa: CASSQGINEQFF; CDR3nt: TGTGCCAGCAGCCAAGGAATCAATGAGCAGTTCTTC
j_gene: TRBJ2-1; abundance: many; v_gene: TRBV7-2; d_gene: -; CDR3aa: CASSFYRRADEQFF; CDR3nt: TGTGCCAGCAGCTTTTACCGCCGGGCGGATGAGCAGTTCTTC
j_gene: TRBJ2-7; abundance: -; v_gene: TRBV13; d_gene: TRBD1; CDR3aa: CASSYRDRGLYEQYF; CDR3nt: TGTGCCAGCAGCTACCGGGACAGGGGGCTGTACGAGCAGTACTTC
j_gene: TRBJ2-1; abundance: many; v_gene: TRBV20-1; d_gene: TRBD1; CDR3aa: CSAGQGDEQFF; CDR3nt: TGCAGTGCCGGACAGGGTGATGAGCAGTTCTTC
j_gene: TRBJ2-1; abundance: -; v_gene: TRBV4-1; d_gene: -; CDR3aa: CASSQDAGRFPNEQFF; CDR3nt: TGCGCCAGCAGCCAAGATGCCGGGAGATTCCCCAATGAGCAGTTCTTC
j_gene: TRBJ2-7; abundance: many; v_gene: TRBV27; d_gene: -; CDR3aa: CASSTSANEQYF; CDR3nt: TGTGCCAGCAGTACATCTGCTAACGAGCAGTACTTC
j_gene: TRBJ2-7; abundance: many; v_gene: TRBV6-1; d_gene: -; CDR3aa: CASSLGLAIYEQYF; CDR3nt: TGTGCCAGCAGCCTCGGGCTAGCTATCTACGAGCAGTACTTC
j_gene: TRBJ2-3; abundance: few; v_gene: TRBV19; d_gene: TRBD2; CDR3aa: CASSTPIAGAPATGDTQYF; CDR3nt: TGTGCCAGTAGTACCCCTATAGCGGGAGCCCCCGCGACTGGAGATACGCAGTATTTT
j_gene: TRBJ2-3; abundance: many; v_gene: TRBV7-8; d_gene: TRBD2; CDR3aa: CASSLELAVSDTQYF; CDR3nt: TGTGCCAGCAGCTTAGAACTAGCGGTATCAGATACGCAGTATTTT
j_gene: TRBJ2-7; abundance: -; v_gene: TRBV5-1; d_gene: -; CDR3aa: CACSSVPAGSSYEQYF; CDR3nt: TGCGCCTGCAGCTCGGTACCGGCAGGAAGCTCCTACGAGCAGTACTTC
j_gene: TRBJ1-3; abundance: -; v_gene: TRBV11-2; d_gene: -; CDR3aa: CASSLGFYGNTIYF; CDR3nt: TGTGCCAGCAGCTTAGGGTTTTACGGAAACACCATATATTTT
j_gene: TRBJ2-1; abundance: -; v_gene: TRBV19; d_gene: -; CDR3aa: CASSIRQALYNEQFF; CDR3nt: TGTGCCAGTAGTATAAGGCAGGCGCTTTACAATGAGCAGTTCTTC
j_gene: TRBJ2-5; abundance: many; v_gene: TRBV12-3/TRBV12-4; d_gene: TRBD2; CDR3aa: CASSLGLAGEKTQYF; CDR3nt: TGTGCCAGCAGTTTGGGTCTAGCGGGAGAAAAGACCCAGTACTTC
j_gene: TRBJ2-5; abundance: many; v_gene: TRBV9; d_gene: -; CDR3aa: CASSVTAGWEETQYF; CDR3nt: TGTGCCAGCAGCGTTACTGCAGGGTGGGAAGAGACCCAGTACTTC
j_gene: TRBJ1-1; abundance: many; v_gene: TRBV27; d_gene: TRBD1; CDR3aa: CASSRDRSATEAFF; CDR3nt: TGTGCCAGCAGTCGGGACAGATCGGCCACTGAAGCTTTCTTT
j_gene: TRBJ2-1; abundance: many; v_gene: TRBV2; d_gene: TRBD2; CDR3aa: CASSSPLADVYNEQFF; CDR3nt: TGTGCCAGCAGCTCCCCCCTAGCGGATGTATACAATGAGCAGTTCTTC
j_gene: TRBJ2-1; abundance: many; v_gene: TRBV11-2; d_gene: -; CDR3aa: CASSLVGRRRESSYNEQFF; CDR3nt: TGTGCCAGCAGCTTAGTTGGGCGTCGACGGGAGAGCTCCTACAATGAGCAGTTCTTC
j_gene: TRBJ1-3; abundance: few; v_gene: TRBV3-1; d_gene: -; CDR3aa: CASSHRDGWAGNTIYF; CDR3nt: TGTGCCAGCAGCCACAGGGACGGCTGGGCTGGAAACACCATATATTTT
j_gene: TRBJ1-1; abundance: few; v_gene: TRBV20-1; d_gene: -; CDR3aa: CSARGIRGTEAFF; CDR3nt: TGCAGTGCTAGAGGGATAAGGGGCACTGAAGCTTTCTTT